Included here is one T cell receptor (beta chain) sequence, with context. Its cognate antigen is unknown. The CDR3 spans 14 residues. The V end lost 2 bases, the J end lost 4 bases, and 12 bases lay between the germline ends. CDR1 is SGHTA and CDR2 is FQGNSA in the germline V gene. Total RNA, at least 6 micrograms per sample, came from PBMCs. The entry originates in a study of blood T cells in healthy people across ages. Study-wide findings and caveats: Roughly linearly, TCR beta diversity per million T cells fell as age increased. Donor CMV status was unknown, possibly confounding expanded clonotype changes. A greater number of naive CD4+ cells and higher diversity distinguished long-lived donors from aged donors.

Combining a sample-barcoded 5' primer with a J-beta primer mix, a second PCR ran for about 7 to 11 cycles. MiXCR, applied by TCRdb to the 5' RACE reads, yields one record per CDR3 protein. The sample records about 1.4 million distinct CDR3 sequences, roughly 59% being singletons. This sequence was found in a man younger than 35 in good health. The V call is TRBV7-2, the J call TRBJ2-7, with D uncertain. Sequencing input: blood. The CDR3 DNA reads as TGTGCCAGCAGCTTATCCCCGGTGGGTTACGAGCAGTACTTC. Its protein product is CASSLSPVGYEQYF.